The 30 T cell receptor beta chains below all came from one sample that was sequenced in a study of cytomegalovirus exposure and HLA in healthy donors. The data were produced by immunoSEQ multiplex PCR, yet TCRdb's version contains in-frame clones alone and is incomplete. The profile covers some 150,000 clones, with roughly 87% appearing a single time and 4.5% taken by the ten largest. Specimen: PBMCs. These receptors originate from a young man in good health and CMV-seropositive.

This clone was recorded only once. The V gene is TRBV11-2, the J gene TRBJ2-5, with D uncertain. The CDR3 spans 14 residues. CDR1 and CDR2 (germline): SGHAT, FQNNGV. Trimming cost V 5 bases and J 0 bases, with 10 bases left between them. DNA for the CDR3: TGTGCCAGCAGCCGGTCCACCAACCAAGAGACCCAGTACTTC. Its translation: CASSRSTNQETQYF.

This clone was found once. The V and J genes are TRBV27 and TRBJ2-1; 11 nucleotides agree with TRBD2. Looked up from germline, CDR1 is MNHEY and CDR2 is SMNVEV (reference sequence). The V gene end was trimmed by 3 bases and the J gene end by 4 bases; junction bases not matched to a gene: 2. The CDR3 sequence is 15 residues long. In nucleotides, the CDR3 is TGTGCCAGCAGTTTCGGACTAGCGGGTTACAATGAGCAGTTCTTC. It encodes CASSFGLAGYNEQFF.

This chain links TRBV11-2 with TRBJ1-6, with 7 bases lining up with TRBD1. V trimming: 5 bases; J trimming: 7 bases; junction bases outside the gene matches: 8. CDR1 and CDR2 from the germline V gene are SGHAT and FQNNGV. CDR3 length equals 15 residues. CDR3 region: CASSPQTGRNSPLHF. The DNA for the CDR3 is TGTGCCAGCAGCCCTCAGACAGGGCGAAATTCACCCCTCCACTTT.

J is TRBJ1-1 and V is TRBV27; D is undetermined. Germline V gene lookup returns CDR1 MNHEY and CDR2 SMNVEV (reference sequence). V was pared by 6 bases and J by 3 bases, with 11 bases between. The CDR3 length is 13 residues. The DNA for the CDR3 is TGTGCCAGCAGCTGGACTGGGGACACTGAAGCTTTCTTT. It codes for CASSWTGDTEAFF.

V and J are TRBV15 and TRBJ1-5, with D perhaps TRBD1 (6 bases). Trimming stripped 2 bases from V and 4 bases from J, with 6 bases between. CDR1 LNHNV and CDR2 YYDKDF come from the germline V gene (reference sequence). This CDR3 spans 13 amino acids. The CDR3 is CATSRQGNQPQHF. The CDR3 nucleotides read TGTGCCACCAGCAGACAGGGGAATCAGCCCCAGCATTTT.

V usage is TRBV28 and J usage is TRBJ1-1; unclear D gene. The V end lost 6 bases, the J end lost 0 bases, and 14 bases lay between the germline ends. The germline gives CDR1 MDHEN, CDR2 SYDVKM. This CDR3 spans 15 amino acids. CDR3 sequence (DNA): TGTGCCAGCAGACCCCTGGGAGCTCTGAACACTGAAGCTTTCTTT. This translates into CASRPLGALNTEAFF.

The rearrangement uses TRBV19 and TRBJ2-1, with 7 bases fitting TRBD1. The CDR3 runs to 15 residues. The V gene end was trimmed by 7 bases and the J gene end by 2 bases; junction bases not matched to a gene: 8. The germline CDR1 and CDR2 sequences are LNHDA and SQIVND (reference sequence). CDR3 DNA: TGTGCCAGTAACCCCCGACAGGGCACCTACAATGAGCAGTTCTTC. Its protein product is CASNPRQGTYNEQFF.

The chain is built from TRBV2 and TRBJ1-2; 11 positions match TRBD1. Trimming at V came to 8 bases and at J to 5 bases, leaving 4 bases not matched to a gene. Germline V gene data show CDR1 as SNHLY and CDR2 as FYNNEI. CDR3 length: 13 amino acids. CDR3 sequence (DNA): TGTGCCAGCGGCGGGACAGGGGGATATGGCTACACCTTC. Translated, it gives CASGGTGGYGYTF.

This clone was seen just once. This chain joins TRBV15 and TRBJ1-2; D is possibly TRBD1 (6 bases). Germline assignment: CDR1 LNHNV and CDR2 YYDKDF (reference sequence). Trimming left V 1 base short and J 2 bases short, with 20 bases between. The CDR3 extends over 18 amino acids. This CDR3 reads CATSRGGGQPGANYGYTF. In DNA form, the CDR3 reads TGTGCCACCAGCAGAGGCGGGGGCCAACCAGGGGCCAACTATGGCTACACCTTC. Supplemented by reference TRBV15 and TRBJ1-2, the full variable domain reads DAMVIQNPRYQVTQFGKPVTLSCSQTLNHNVMYWYQQKSSQAPKLLFHYYDKDFNNEADTPDNFQSRRPNTSFCFLDIRSPGLGDTAMYLCATSRGGGQPGANYGYTFGSGTRLTVV.

The chain is built from TRBV5-4 and TRBJ1-3; 11 nucleotides agree with TRBD1. V dropped 4 bases and J dropped 2; count of bases not matched to a gene: 5. There are 16 residues in the CDR3. The germline gives CDR1 SGHNT, CDR2 YYREEE (reference sequence). The CDR3 here is CASSLGQGAAGNTIYF. The CDR3 DNA sequence: TGTGCCAGCAGCCTCGGACAGGGGGCAGCTGGAAACACCATATATTTT.

V gene TRBV30 combines with J gene TRBJ1-2, with 7 bases matching TRBD1. There are 14 residues in the CDR3. Germline V gives CDR1 GTSNPN, CDR2 SVGIG (reference sequence). With 5 bases clipped from V and 2 bases from J, the junction kept 8 bases outside the gene matches. The CDR3 DNA reads TGTGCCTGGGATGCGACAGGGATAAACTATGGCTACACCTTC. This sequence encodes CAWDATGINYGYTF. The whole variable domain, remainder taken from reference TRBV30 and TRBJ1-2, is SQTIHQWPATLVQPVGSPLSLECTVEGTSNPNLYWYRQAAGRGLQLLFYSVGIGQISSEVPQNLSASRPQDRQFILSSKKLLLSDSGFYLCAWDATGINYGYTFGSGTRLTVV.

The chain uses TRBV27 and TRBJ1-1; maybe TRBD1 (5 bases). Germline values: CDR1 MNHEY, CDR2 SMNVEV (reference sequence). V shed 2 bases and J shed 6 bases, with 7 bases lying between them. The CDR3 is 12 residues long. The CDR3 bases are TGTGCCAGCAGTTTACCGGGGGCTGAAGCTTTCTTT. This sequence encodes CASSLPGAEAFF.

The chain has TRBV11-2 and TRBJ2-7, with 7 bases identical to TRBD2. V was clipped by 1 base and J by 3 bases; unmatched bases: 6. The length of the CDR3 is 15 residues. Germline V gene sequence: CDR1 SGHAT, CDR2 FQNNGV. The CDR3 nucleotides read TGTGCCAGCAGCTTAGCCAGGGACTATATCTACGAGCAGTACTTC. This encodes CASSLARDYIYEQYF.

The chain carries TRBV19 and TRBJ1-1; 9 bases fit TRBD1. The germline gives CDR1 LNHDA, CDR2 SQIVND (reference sequence). J lost 1 base, V lost 6 bases, and 6 bases had no gene match. The length of the CDR3 is 15 residues. Here the CDR3 reads CASRGTGSPNTEAFF. As DNA, the CDR3 is TGTGCCAGTAGGGGGACAGGGTCACCGAACACTGAAGCTTTCTTT.

This chain connects TRBV7-9 to TRBJ1-4; D gene unclear. The CDR3 is 14 amino acids. Trimming took 5 bases from V and 5 from J, leaving 12 bases between them. Looked up from germline, CDR1 is SEHNR and CDR2 is FQNEAQ (reference sequence). The CDR3 is CASSLERFNEKLFF. The CDR3 nucleotides read TGTGCCAGCAGCCTTGAGAGGTTCAATGAAAAACTGTTTTTT. The full variable domain, with the rest looked up from reference TRBV7-9 and TRBJ1-4, is DTGVSQNPRHKITKRGQNVTFRCDPISEHNRLYWYRQTLGQGPEFLTYFQNEAQLEKSRLLSDRFSAERPKGSFSTLEIQRTEQGDSAMYLCASSLERFNEKLFFGSGTQLSVL.

The CDR3 loop reads CAWSPTTGLEQFF. CDR3 sequence (DNA): TGTGCCTGGAGTCCTACGACAGGTCTTGAGCAGTTCTTC. The gene calls are TRBV30 and TRBJ2-1, with D perhaps matching TRBD1 (6 bases). The ends were cut back, 2 bases at V and 9 bases at J, with 14 bases in the middle. The CDR3 contains 13 residues. Germline assignment: CDR1 GTSNPN and CDR2 SVGIG (reference sequence). The whole variable domain, filled in from reference TRBV30 and TRBJ2-1, reads SQTIHQWPATLVQPVGSPLSLECTVEGTSNPNLYWYRQAAGRGLQLLFYSVGIGQISSEVPQNLSASRPQDRQFILSSKKLLLSDSGFYLCAWSPTTGLEQFFGPGTRLTVL.

V is TRBV19 and J is TRBJ1-5; D perhaps matches TRBD1 (6 bases). V was cut by 10 bases and J by 3 bases, with 16 bases left in between. This CDR3 is built from 14 residues. Germline loops: CDR1 LNHDA, CDR2 SQIVND (reference sequence). CDR3 loop: CATRDISYNQPQHF. The CDR3 bases are TGTGCCACCCGGGACATTTCTTACAATCAGCCCCAGCATTTT.

The gene calls are TRBV7-9 and TRBJ2-7, with a possible D match to TRBD2 (6 bases). This CDR3 region has 13 residues. The V and J ends lost 5 bases and 7 bases respectively, with 15 bases between them. The germline V gene has CDR1 SEHNR and CDR2 FQNEAQ (reference sequence). Here the CDR3 reads CASSLGPRGEQYF. CDR3 DNA sequence: TGTGCCAGCAGCCTGGGGCCTCGGGGGGAGCAGTACTTC.

The chain recombines TRBV7-9 with TRBJ1-1, with D tentatively TRBD1 (6 bases). Germline loops: CDR1 SEHNR, CDR2 FQNEAQ (reference sequence). V was cut by 5 bases and J by 0 bases, with 10 bases left in between. This CDR3 spans 14 amino acids. CDR3 sequence reads: CASSRDILNTEAFF. CDR3 coding DNA: TGTGCCAGCAGCAGGGACATCTTGAACACTGAAGCTTTCTTT. Filled out from reference TRBV7-9 and TRBJ1-1, the complete variable domain reads DTGVSQNPRHKITKRGQNVTFRCDPISEHNRLYWYRQTLGQGPEFLTYFQNEAQLEKSRLLSDRFSAERPKGSFSTLEIQRTEQGDSAMYLCASSRDILNTEAFFGQGTRLTVV.

The chain is built from TRBV6-6 and TRBJ2-3; the D gene is possibly TRBD2 (7 bases). Germline CDR1 is MNHNY and CDR2 is SVGAGI (reference sequence). V lost 7 bases, J lost 3 bases, and 11 bases lay in between. The CDR3 spans 13 residues. CDR3 sequence reads: CASKGGGTDTQYF. The DNA for the CDR3 is TGTGCCAGCAAGGGGGGAGGGACAGATACGCAGTATTTT.

This sequence joins TRBV6-5 and TRBJ2-3; D uncertain. The CDR3 spans 11 residues. The V end was cut by 8 bases, the J end by 2 bases, with 5 bases between. The germline CDR1 and CDR2 sequences are MNHEY and SVGAGI. The CDR3 DNA reads TGTGCCAGCTCAAACACAGATACGCAGTATTTT. As protein: CASSNTDTQYF.

This chain uses TRBV5-1 with TRBJ1-1; TRBD1 is a possible D gene (6 bases). Germline values: CDR1 SGHRS, CDR2 YFSETQ. The CDR3 covers 13 residues. V lost 2 bases and J 11 bases, leaving 16 bases between the germline ends. CDR3 region: CASSFEGEFRAFF. Here the CDR3 DNA reads TGCGCCAGCAGCTTCGAGGGGGAATTTCGGGCTTTCTTT.

With regard to this clone: Germline and junction disagree at one end, which may indicate a read error. The rearrangement joins TRBV5-1 to TRBJ2-2, with unresolved D. Per germline, CDR1 SGHRS and CDR2 YFSETQ. The CDR3 runs 12 residues. CDR3 bases: TGCGCCAGCAGCTTGAACTCCGGGGAGCTGTTTTTT. It encodes CASSLNSGELFF.

The chain carries TRBV10-3 and TRBJ1-5; D gene uncertain. The CDR3 spans 13 residues. V lost 2 bases to trimming and J lost 2 bases, with 4 bases between them. Germline V gives CDR1 ENHRY, CDR2 SYGVKD. The CDR3 nucleotides are TGTGCCATCAGTGAGGAGGGCAATCAGCCCCAGCATTTT. It yields the protein CAISEEGNQPQHF.

CDR3 region: CASSSGWAGELFF. The CDR3 coding sequence is TGTGCCAGCAGCTCGGGGTGGGCCGGGGAGCTGTTTTTT. This sequence joins TRBV7-9 and TRBJ2-2, with TRBD2 as a possible D gene (5 bases). V lost 4 bases and J 6 bases, leaving 9 bases between the germline ends. This CDR3 is 13 amino acids long. Germline CDR1 and CDR2: SEHNR and FQNEAQ (reference sequence).

The chain links TRBV9 to TRBJ2-7; D is perhaps TRBD2 (6 bases). With 5 bases removed from V and 1 base from J, the gap between germline ends came to 16 bases. This CDR3 has 15 residues. CDR1 is SGDLS and CDR2 is YYNGEE in the germline V gene. The CDR3 DNA sequence: TGTGCCAGCAGTGAGTCGTGGGGGACTTCCTACGAGCAGTACTTC. Its protein product is CASSESWGTSYEQYF.

This chain connects TRBV4-1 to TRBJ1-1, with D perhaps TRBD1 (5 bases). Trimming left V 0 bases short and J 3 bases short, with 11 bases between. The CDR3 covers 15 residues. Germline-derived CDR1 and CDR2 are MGHRA and YSYEKL. In nucleotides, the CDR3 is TGCGCCAGCAGCCAAGATTGGGGACTTGACACTGAAGCTTTCTTT. Its translation is CASSQDWGLDTEAFF.

CDR3 bases: TGTGCCAGTAAAAACAGGGTTGGATCCAATCAGCCCCAGCATTTT. This gives the protein CASKNRVGSNQPQHF. The chain joins TRBV19 to TRBJ1-5; D possibly corresponds to TRBD1 (6 bases). Trimming removed 7 bases from V and 3 bases from J, with 16 bases in between. The CDR3 consists of 15 residues. CDR1 and CDR2 from the germline V gene are LNHDA and SQIVND (reference sequence).

This clone was seen a few times. V usage is TRBV7-8 and J usage is TRBJ2-1; TRBD2 matches 9 bases. The CDR3 is 14 amino acids. Germline V CDR1 and CDR2: SGHVS, FQNEAQ. V lost 4 bases, J lost 7 bases, and 5 bases stayed unmatched. CDR3 nucleotide sequence: TGTGCCAGCAGCTGGGCGGGAGGGCCGAATGAGCAGTTCTTC. Amino acid sequence: CASSWAGGPNEQFF.

V is TRBV6-5 and J is TRBJ2-2; possible D gene TRBD1, 6 bases. Trimming took 4 bases from V and 0 from J, leaving 12 bases between them. The germline gives CDR1 MNHEY, CDR2 SVGAGI. The CDR3 runs 16 residues. In DNA form, the CDR3 reads TGTGCCAGCAGTTCTTACAGGGTCGCGAACACCGGGGAGCTGTTTTTT. Translating gives CASSSYRVANTGELFF.